The 30 T cell receptor beta chains below all came from one sample that was sequenced in a study of cytomegalovirus exposure and HLA in healthy donors. PCR amplification relied on 60 Vbeta primers (plus 13 Jbeta primers). Only in-frame clones appear in the TCRdb table, and some are missing; sequencing was by immunoSEQ multiplex PCR. There are around 130,000 clones in the sample; roughly 79% occur only once, and approximately 1.7% lies in the top ten. The sequenced sample was PBMCs. The receptors shown here come from a woman aged 40 to 49 in good health and CMV-seronegative.

The V gene is TRBV7-6, the J gene TRBJ2-5; possible D gene TRBD2, 7 bases. Trimming left V 6 bases short and J 4 bases short, with 12 bases between. Germline CDR1 SGHVS, CDR2 FNYEAQ. This CDR3 spans 13 amino acids. The CDR3 DNA follows: TGTGCCAGCAGGGGGGGGGCTGGAGAGACCCAGTACTTC. It specifies CASRGGAGETQYF. The variable domain in full, with the rest retrieved from reference TRBV7-6 and TRBJ2-5, is GAGVSQSPRYKVTKRGQDVALRCDPISGHVSLYWYRQALGQGPEFLTYFNYEAQQDKSGLPNDRFSAERPEGSISTLTIQRTEQRDSAMYRCASRGGAGETQYFGPGTRLLVL.

The chain uses TRBV5-1 and TRBJ2-1; D unresolved. With 0 bases removed from V and 3 bases from J, the gap between germline ends came to 13 bases. The germline CDR1 and CDR2 sequences are SGHRS and YFSETQ. The CDR3 is 16 residues long. DNA for the CDR3: TGCGCCAGCAGCTTGGGGGCCCATTCTTTCTACAATGAGCAGTTCTTC. Its protein is CASSLGAHSFYNEQFF.

This clone was seen a few times. The chain combines TRBV11-2 with TRBJ1-4, with D possibly being TRBD1 (6 bases). The CDR3 runs 16 residues. From germline, CDR1 is SGHAT and CDR2 FQNNGV. Trimming took off 5 bases at V and 0 bases at J, with 13 bases between the two ends. The CDR3 DNA follows: TGTGCCAGCAGCCCAGGACAGTTTGCAACTAATGAAAAACTGTTTTTT. This sequence encodes CASSPGQFATNEKLFF.

The V and J genes are TRBV19 and TRBJ1-2; D not resolved. Trimming removed 9 bases at V and 4 bases at J, with 15 bases between. Germline V gives CDR1 LNHDA, CDR2 SQIVND (reference sequence). This CDR3 is 13 amino acids long. CDR3 sequence reads: CASVSLYGYGYTF. The CDR3 DNA sequence: TGTGCCAGCGTGTCGCTGTACGGCTATGGCTACACCTTC.

The V and J genes are TRBV7-2 and TRBJ1-2; D is unresolved. The CDR3 has 14 amino acids. Germline CDR1 reads SGHTA; CDR2 reads FQGNSA. V lost 1 base and J 6 bases, leaving 12 bases between the germline ends. In DNA form, the CDR3 reads TGTGCCAGCAGCTTAGTCGGGGAAGGCAATGGCTACACCTTC. Protein product: CASSLVGEGNGYTF.

The chain combines TRBV5-1 with TRBJ2-7; unclear D gene. Germline loops: CDR1 SGHRS, CDR2 YFSETQ. The CDR3 runs 12 residues. Between the trimmed V and J ends, which lost 0 bases and 4 bases, there was a span of 5 bases. The CDR3 DNA is TGCGCCAGCAGCTTGGACGGTTACGAGCAGTACTTC. Its translation: CASSLDGYEQYF.

Remarks on this clone: Relative to the germline gene, one junction end is altered; a read error may explain this. The gene calls are TRBV4-2 and TRBJ2-4; 8 bases match TRBD1. The CDR3 sequence is 13 residues long. CDR1 is LGHNA and CDR2 is YNFKEQ in the germline V gene. The CDR3 is CASRSGQENSQYF. CDR3 sequence (DNA): TGTGCCAGCAGGTCGGGACAGGAAAACAGTCAGTACTTC.

The V call is TRBV4-1, the J call TRBJ2-4; TRBD2 is a possible D gene (5 bases). This CDR3 has 16 amino acids. V was cut by 0 bases and J by 12 bases, with 21 bases left in between. Per the germline V gene, CDR1 is MGHRA and CDR2 is YSYEKL. The CDR3 sequence is CASSQDERGYPPSQYF. Here the CDR3 DNA reads TGCGCCAGCAGCCAAGATGAACGGGGATACCCGCCTAGTCAGTACTTC.

The rearrangement links TRBV18 to TRBJ2-2, with D possibly TRBD1 on 6 matching bases. The CDR3 consists of 17 residues. Germline V gene lookup returns CDR1 KGHSH and CDR2 LQKENI. V dropped 3 bases and J dropped 2 bases, with 16 bases sitting between them. The DNA of the CDR3 is TGTGCCAGCTCACCCTTACCTTCCGGGACAAACACCGGGGAGCTGTTTTTT. Translating it yields CASSPLPSGTNTGELFF. The full variable domain, with the rest looked up from reference TRBV18 and TRBJ2-2, is NAGVMQNPRHLVRRRGQEARLRCSPMKGHSHVYWYRQLPEEGLKFMVYLQKENIIDESGMPKERFSAEFPKEGPSILRIQQVVRGDSAAYFCASSPLPSGTNTGELFFGEGSRLTVL.

The CDR3 nucleotides read TGTGCCAGCAGCTTGGGAATAGCGGGAGGGACAGATACGCAGTATTTT. The encoded protein is CASSLGIAGGTDTQYF. V is TRBV5-6 and J is TRBJ2-3, with 11 positions matching TRBD2. The CDR3 spans 16 residues. V lost 0 bases, J lost 3 bases, and 3 bases stayed unmatched. Per germline, CDR1 SGHDT and CDR2 YYEEEE.

This sequence joins TRBV27 and TRBJ2-2, with 12 nucleotides matching TRBD1. This CDR3 is built from 19 residues. V shed 5 bases, J shed 5 bases, and the junction held 15 bases outside the gene matches. In germline, CDR1 is MNHEY, CDR2 SMNVEV (reference sequence). The CDR3 protein is CASSPGRDRGQTGTGELFF. The CDR3 bases are TGTGCCAGCAGTCCGGGCCGGGACAGGGGGCAAACAGGGACCGGGGAGCTGTTTTTT.

The chain links TRBV7-2 to TRBJ2-2; 8 bases line up with TRBD2. This CDR3 is 17 amino acids long. The germline V gene has CDR1 SGHTA and CDR2 FQGNSA. V lost 6 bases and J lost 3; bases outside the gene matches: 12. As DNA, the CDR3 is TGTGCCAGCAGTCCCCACGCAGCGGGAGAGTACACCGGGGAGCTGTTTTTT. Translation gives CASSPHAAGEYTGELFF.

The count of this clone is one. This rearrangement joins TRBV27 to TRBJ2-7, with 7 bases matching TRBD1. With V trimmed by 3 bases and J by 0 bases, 2 bases remained unmatched. CDR1 MNHEY and CDR2 SMNVEV come from the germline V gene (reference sequence). CDR3 length: 14 amino acids. CDR3 coding DNA: TGTGCCAGCAGTTTCGGGGACAGCTCCTACGAGCAGTACTTC. Translated, it gives CASSFGDSSYEQYF.

The CDR3 bases are TGTGCCTGGAGTGCAGGGGACAGCCACTCTGGAAACACCATATATTTT. It codes for CAWSAGDSHSGNTIYF. This sequence joins TRBV30 and TRBJ1-3, with 7 bases lining up with TRBD1. V dropped 1 base and J dropped 0; count of bases not matched to a gene: 6. This CDR3 is built from 16 residues. Germline V gene lookup returns CDR1 GTSNPN and CDR2 SVGIG (reference sequence).

The chain uses TRBV5-6 and TRBJ2-7; maybe TRBD1 (6 bases). CDR3 length: 12 residues. The V end lost 2 bases, the J end lost 6 bases, and 9 bases lay between the germline ends. The germline V gene has CDR1 SGHDT and CDR2 YYEEEE. The CDR3 reads CASSFDRSEQYF. CDR3 nucleotides: TGTGCCAGCAGCTTCGACAGGTCCGAGCAGTACTTC.

The J gene is TRBJ2-2, the V gene TRBV9, with 8 nucleotides matching TRBD1. The germline CDR1 and CDR2 sequences are SGDLS and YYNGEE. CDR3 length: 17 residues. J was trimmed by 4 bases and V by 0 bases; bases with no gene match: 8. The CDR3 region is CASSVGILTGATGELFF. The CDR3 DNA sequence: TGTGCCAGCAGCGTAGGGATTTTGACAGGGGCCACCGGGGAGCTGTTTTTT.

The chain combines TRBV5-4 with TRBJ2-3; 9 bases match TRBD2. The V segment lost 5 bases and the J segment 5 bases; nucleotides outside the gene matches: 6. CDR1 and CDR2 from the germline V gene are SGHNT and YYREEE (reference sequence). The CDR3 has 14 amino acids. CDR3 in DNA: TGTGCCAGCAGTGCGGGGGGGTTGATAGATACGCAGTATTTT. Protein sequence: CASSAGGLIDTQYF.

V and J are TRBV6-5 and TRBJ2-3; no reliable D call. CDR1 and CDR2 from the germline V gene are MNHEY and SVGAGI. The CDR3 runs 13 residues. Trimming shortened V by 5 bases and J by 5 bases, and 11 bases separated the two germline ends. CDR3: CASSELGEDTQYF. In DNA form, the CDR3 reads TGTGCCAGCAGTGAATTAGGAGAAGATACGCAGTATTTT.

The chain joins TRBV4-1 to TRBJ2-2; no clear D. Germline V CDR1 and CDR2: MGHRA, YSYEKL. The V end was cut by 3 bases, the J end by 1 base, with 9 bases between. The CDR3 length is 15 residues. The CDR3 DNA follows: TGCGCCAGCAGCCATACCCCAGGGAACACCGGGGAGCTGTTTTTT. This encodes CASSHTPGNTGELFF.

The rearrangement uses TRBV5-1 and TRBJ2-3; D perhaps matches TRBD2 (6 bases). The CDR3 extends over 15 amino acids. Germline V gene lookup returns CDR1 SGHRS and CDR2 YFSETQ. Trimming stripped 1 base from V and 3 bases from J, with 12 bases between. For the CDR3, the DNA is TGCGCCAGCAGCTTGTCGCGGGGCTTGACAGATACGCAGTATTTT. Its protein is CASSLSRGLTDTQYF. Using reference TRBV5-1 and TRBJ2-3 for the parts outside the CDR3, the full variable domain is KAGVTQTPRYLIKTRGQQVTLSCSPISGHRSVSWYQQTPGQGLQFLFEYFSETQRNKGNFPGRFSGRQFSNSRSEMNVSTLELGDSALYLCASSLSRGLTDTQYFGPGTRLTVL.

This rearrangement joins TRBV9 to TRBJ2-5; possibly TRBD2 for D (6 bases). CDR3 size: 16 residues. The germline V and J ends were trimmed by 0 bases and 2 bases, with 14 bases remaining between them. Germline CDR1 is SGDLS and CDR2 is YYNGEE. The CDR3 loop is CASSVEWRGRQETQYF. For the CDR3, the DNA is TGTGCCAGCAGCGTAGAATGGCGGGGAAGACAAGAGACCCAGTACTTC.

The chain carries TRBV6-4 and TRBJ2-1; 9 positions agree with TRBD1. V was pared by 1 base and J by 5 bases, with 12 bases of the junction left unmatched. The germline V gene encodes CDR1 MRHNA and CDR2 SNTAGT. The CDR3 covers 18 residues. The CDR3 DNA follows: TGTGCCAGCAGTGACTGGTACGGGACAGGGAGGGTGGACAATGAGCAGTTCTTC. Its protein is CASSDWYGTGRVDNEQFF.

The V gene is TRBV27, the J gene TRBJ2-3; no clear D. Germline lookup yields CDR1 MNHEY and CDR2 SMNVEV (reference sequence). CDR3 length: 15 amino acids. V was shortened by 3 bases and J by 0 bases, with 10 bases between the two germline ends. CDR3 sequence reads: CASSLGSSSTDTQYF. In nucleotides, the CDR3 is TGTGCCAGCAGTTTGGGCTCCTCTAGCACAGATACGCAGTATTTT.

The V gene is TRBV7-8, the J gene TRBJ1-1; 7 bases map to TRBD1. Germline lookup yields CDR1 SGHVS and CDR2 FQNEAQ. V was clipped by 4 bases and J by 1 base; unmatched bases: 3. The CDR3 sequence is 14 residues long. DNA of the CDR3: TGTGCCAGCAGCTCACGGACAGGGAACACTGAAGCTTTCTTT. Translated, it gives CASSSRTGNTEAFF.

The chain uses TRBV30 and TRBJ2-1; D ambiguous. V gave up 2 bases and J gave up 7 bases, with 12 bases separating them. CDR1 is GTSNPN and CDR2 is SVGIG in the germline V gene (reference sequence). CDR3 length equals 13 residues. The CDR3 sequence is CAWSRPPRNEQFF. The CDR3, as DNA: TGTGCCTGGAGTCGGCCACCTAGGAATGAGCAGTTCTTC.

V and J are TRBV7-9 and TRBJ1-6; 8 nucleotides line up with TRBD1. The CDR3 has 17 amino acids. V lost 1 base and J lost 10; bases outside the gene matches: 12. In germline, CDR1 is SEHNR, CDR2 FQNEAQ (reference sequence). The chain's CDR3 is CASSLENDRGERSPLHF. The DNA for the CDR3 is TGTGCCAGCAGCTTAGAGAACGACAGGGGAGAAAGATCACCCCTCCACTTT. Using reference TRBV7-9 and TRBJ1-6 for the parts outside the CDR3, the full variable domain is DTGVSQNPRHKITKRGQNVTFRCDPISEHNRLYWYRQTLGQGPEFLTYFQNEAQLEKSRLLSDRFSAERPKGSFSTLEIQRTEQGDSAMYLCASSLENDRGERSPLHFGNGTRLTVT.

CDR3 amino acids: CASSRGLEDTIYF. In nucleotides, the CDR3 is TGTGCCAGCAGCAGAGGATTGGAAGACACCATATATTTT. The chain has TRBV28 and TRBJ1-3; D uncertain. The V end was cut by 6 bases, the J end by 8 bases, with 14 bases between. The CDR3 has 13 amino acids. Germline CDR1 and CDR2: MDHEN and SYDVKM.

The chain joins TRBV15 to TRBJ2-5, with 14 bases fitting TRBD2. With V trimmed by 6 bases and J by 5 bases, 2 bases remained unmatched. CDR3 length: 14 amino acids. Germline V gene sequence: CDR1 LNHNV, CDR2 YYDKDF (reference sequence). Written as DNA, the CDR3 is TGTGCCACCAGTAGACTAGCGGGGGGGGAGACCCAGTACTTC. This codes for CATSRLAGGETQYF.

The CDR3 DNA reads TGTGCCAGCAGCGAGCCGGGACAGAATTCACCCCTCCACTTT. It yields the protein CASSEPGQNSPLHF. The chain is built from TRBV7-9 and TRBJ1-6; 7 bases match TRBD1. CDR3 length equals 14 residues. Looked up from germline, CDR1 is SEHNR and CDR2 is FQNEAQ (reference sequence). The V segment lost 5 bases and the J segment 7 bases; nucleotides outside the gene matches: 5.

Of note for this clone: Because it lacks the conserved phenylalanine or tryptophan at the end, this CDR3 is likely a read error. The V call is TRBV5-4, the J call TRBJ1-2; no definite D call. Germline V CDR1 and CDR2: SGHNT, YYREEE (reference sequence). This CDR3 is built from 14 residues. V dropped 4 bases and J dropped 5 bases, with 15 bases sitting between them. CDR3 sequence (DNA): TGTGCCAGCAGCCCTCAGGAGGGAAAGTATGGCTACACCCTC. As protein: CASSPQEGKYGYTL.